Listed below are T cell receptor beta chains from one sample, sequenced in a study of cytomegalovirus exposure and HLA in healthy donors. Sequencing used immunoSEQ multiplex PCR; TCRdb keeps in-frame clones, though not all of them. The table lists approximately 110,000 clones, around 75% of them singletons, with around 5% in the top ten. The specimen was PBMCs. Receptors were obtained from a man between 60 and 75 years old in good health and CMV-seropositive. Each CDR3 is given with its conserved first and last residue. A D gene is named only where the DNA matches it firmly. Rows give clone size only sometimes, using once, few, many, or a class for an expanded clone.

cdr3_aa: CASSLAADWYEQYF
cdr3_nt: TGCGCCAGCAGCTTGGCGGCAGACTGGTACGAGCAGTACTTC
j_call: TRBJ2-7
d_call: NA
v_call: TRBV5-1
clone_size: few

cdr3_aa: CSSSFDSHHQPQHF
cdr3_nt: TGTTCCAGCAGCTTCGACAGTCACCATCAGCCCCAGCATTTT
j_call: TRBJ1-5
d_call: NA
v_call: TRBV7-9
clone_size: NA

cdr3_aa: CASSPFSLVPQFF
cdr3_nt: TGTGCCAGTAGTCCATTCTCACTAGTCCCGCAGTTCTTC
j_call: TRBJ2-1
d_call: NA
v_call: TRBV19
clone_size: NA

cdr3_aa: CASSFNQETQYF
cdr3_nt: TGTGCCAGCAGCTTTAATCAAGAGACCCAGTACTTC
j_call: TRBJ2-5
d_call: NA
v_call: TRBV7-6
clone_size: NA

cdr3_aa: CASSLPPPAEQYF
cdr3_nt: TGTGCCAGCAGCCTACCCCCTCCCGCCGAGCAGTACTTC
j_call: TRBJ2-7
d_call: NA
v_call: TRBV7-9
clone_size: NA

cdr3_aa: CAWSRGQGRNQPQHF
cdr3_nt: TGTGCCTGGAGTAGGGGACAGGGACGCAATCAGCCCCAGCATTTT
j_call: TRBJ1-5
d_call: TRBD1
v_call: TRBV30
clone_size: NA

cdr3_aa: CASTFTGDRGQETQYF
cdr3_nt: TGTGCCAGCACCTTCACTGGGGACAGGGGCCAAGAGACCCAGTACTTC
j_call: TRBJ2-5
d_call: TRBD1
v_call: TRBV7-9
clone_size: NA

cdr3_aa: CASSYSTDTSYEQYF
cdr3_nt: TGTGCCAGCAGTTACTCGACGGACACCTCCTACGAGCAGTACTTC
j_call: TRBJ2-7
d_call: NA
v_call: TRBV6-5
clone_size: NA

cdr3_aa: CASSLDVGGTYEQYF
cdr3_nt: TGTGCTAGCAGCTTAGATGTGGGGGGGACCTACGAGCAGTACTTC
j_call: TRBJ2-7
d_call: TRBD2
v_call: TRBV7-7
clone_size: once

cdr3_aa: CASSGTGDRYGYTF
cdr3_nt: TGTGCCAGCAGTGGGACAGGGGACCGTTATGGCTACACCTTC
j_call: TRBJ1-2
d_call: TRBD1
v_call: TRBV2
clone_size: NA

cdr3_aa: CPRGKGQGLYGYTF
cdr3_nt: TGTCCTCGAGGGAAGGGACAGGGGCTCTATGGCTACACCTTC
j_call: TRBJ1-2
d_call: TRBD1
v_call: TRBV7-9
clone_size: NA

cdr3_aa: CAWSITDTPGGAFF
cdr3_nt: TGTGCCTGGAGTATAACAGACACTCCTGGGGGGGCTTTCTTT
j_call: TRBJ1-1
d_call: NA
v_call: TRBV30
clone_size: NA

cdr3_aa: CASSPGTGGFTF
cdr3_nt: TGTGCCAGCAGCCCAGGGACAGGGGGTTTCACCTTC
j_call: TRBJ1-2
d_call: TRBD1
v_call: TRBV5-6
clone_size: NA

cdr3_aa: CASSLRPDTTQYF
cdr3_nt: TGTGCCAGCAGCTTAAGACCCGACACTACGCAGTATTTT
j_call: TRBJ2-3
d_call: NA
v_call: TRBV7-9
clone_size: few